Below are 4 T cell receptor beta chains sequenced from a single sample in a study of cytomegalovirus exposure and HLA in healthy donors. Produced via immunoSEQ multiplex PCR; TCRdb's table is partial and in-frame only. The profile shows 100,000 to 150,000 clones, about nine tenths of them singletons. The material sequenced was PBMCs. The receptors were sampled from a woman aged 18-29 years in good health and CMV-seronegative.

The chain uses TRBV2 and TRBJ2-2, with 9 bases that match TRBD2. Trimming removed 8 bases from V and 2 bases from J; junction bases left unmatched: 3. This CDR3 spans 14 amino acids. Germline V gene lookup returns CDR1 SNHLY and CDR2 FYNNEI. This CDR3 is CASGLAYNTGELFF. DNA of the CDR3: TGTGCCAGCGGACTAGCGTATAACACCGGGGAGCTGTTTTTT.

This chain links TRBV30 with TRBJ1-5, with 7 bases that match TRBD1. Germline CDR1 is GTSNPN and CDR2 is SVGIG (reference sequence). V was pared by 2 bases and J by 2 bases, with 6 bases of the junction left unmatched. The CDR3 is 15 residues long. The chain's CDR3 is CAWSPGTARNQPQHF. CDR3 coding DNA: TGTGCCTGGAGTCCAGGGACAGCCCGCAATCAGCCCCAGCATTTT.

This chain uses TRBV28 with TRBJ1-1; D unclear. Germline CDR1 and CDR2: MDHEN and SYDVKM. CDR3 length: 11 amino acids. V was trimmed by 1 base and J by 8 bases, leaving 5 bases between them. As DNA, the CDR3 is TGTGCCAGCAGTTTATCCTACGAAGCTTTCTTT. The encoded protein is CASSLSYEAFF.

The chain employs TRBV25-1 and TRBJ2-1; D may be TRBD2 (6 bases). In germline, CDR1 is MGHDK, CDR2 SYGVNS. This CDR3 spans 15 amino acids. V was cut by 2 bases and J by 7 bases, with 15 bases left in between. The CDR3 DNA is TGTGCCAGCAGTGAACCCCTAGCGTCAGGGAATGAGCAGTTCTTC. This sequence encodes CASSEPLASGNEQFF.